The present entry profiles one T cell receptor (beta chain) with its context. Its antigen is not known. Sequenced by immunoSEQ multiplex PCR; TCRdb stores in-frame clones only, minus some. In the table there are approximately 45,000 clones, about 90% of which are singletons. The study pooled second doses at about 4 or about 12 weeks. The V and J ends lost 1 base and 6 bases respectively, with 18 bases between them. Per the germline V gene, CDR1 is SGHDT and CDR2 is YYEEEE. CDR3 length: 16 amino acids. The source of the sample is a study of T cell responses to AZD1222 COVID-19 vaccine. Study-wide results and caveats: Close to half of all spike-specific TCRs reportedly target regions of the variants that are unmutated. White British donors predominated, females outnumbered males, and clonal diversity was possibly underestimated.

The starting material was peripheral blood, obtained 28 days after the second AZD1222 dose. The rearrangement uses TRBV5-6 and TRBJ2-3, with D unresolved. The sequence derives from an adult who received the AZD1222 COVID-19 vaccine. This CDR3 reads CASSLPRRTISDTQYF. DNA of the CDR3: TGTGCCAGCAGCTTGCCTCGCCGGACGATCAGCGATACGCAGTATTTT.